One T cell receptor (beta chain) is described in this entry. The specificity of this receptor is unknown. No quality values exist for individual bases; no much larger clone is one base distant. These data are taken from a study of blood T cell repertoires in COVID-19 (dated by TCRdb to 2020 to 2021). Concerning the study at large: Collaborator samples came from the United States, Italy and Spain and covered acute and convalescent phases of COVID-19. Samples came from the ongoing ImmuneRACE study (first 160 participants) plus 1,254 subjects from 6 global collaborators. The repertoires were released in a freely available public database intended as a resource for research on the immune response to SARS-CoV-2. The prospective study material was composed of cDNA or gDNA derived from T cells, B-cell-depleted T cells, or PBMCs. Sample metadata almost always included a de-identified subject ID, COVID-19 status, age in years and sex. The dataset comprised deeply sampled blood TCRbeta repertoires from subjects exposed to, actively infected with, or recovered from COVID-19. Where HLA class I and class II types were available, the types were taken from metadata supplied by the sample provider, not from assay-based typing.

The junction shows trimming of 3 bases on V and 7 bases on J, plus 17 bases between the germline ends. The CDR3 starts with the cysteine, ends with the phenylalanine, and has 15 residues. The kept DNA is CDR3 alone, 45 bases in frame from the first base. The germline V gene supplies CDR1 LGHNT and CDR2 FRNRAP. General conclusions and limits of the study: The amount of clinical and demographic metadata varied by source and participant and was provided uncurated.

Enrolling through a virtual design, the prospective study's participants ranged in age from roughly 18 to 95 years and lived across approximately 25 United States geographic areas. In the prospective study, cohorts were assigned on the basis of participant-reported clinical history obtained from a screening survey and a study questionnaire. Each participant in the prospective study had whole blood, serum and a nasopharyngeal or oropharyngeal swab collected by mobile phlebotomists. Participants in the prospective study had the option to provide additional blood draws and questionnaires over a 2-month period. Before DNA extraction, blood samples from the prospective study were shipped at room temperature or frozen. The immunoSEQ Assay, a bias-controlled multiplex PCR, was used to amplify TCRbeta CDR3 regions from genomic DNA. On the study's bioinformatics: The number of nucleated cells in each sample was estimated by amplification of reference gene primers within the assay. To quantify the absolute abundance of each unique TCRbeta CDR3 rearrangement, sequence reads were collapsed and filtered. For each sample, productive Simpson clonality was calculated by taking the square root of Simpson's diversity index across productive rearrangements. Drawn from immuneACCESS, this table holds only the in-frame rearrangements with V and J called that TCRdb kept. Clones are partly lost; checked studies trace under half to an unresolved V gene and leave the rest unexplained. D and trimming come from the DNA, and the V and J calls and clone size come from that table. The sample data list roughly 250,000 clones, and around 87% of these were observed just once. Together, the top ten hold roughly 6% of the sample.

The sequence joins TRBV12-5 to TRBJ2-3; the D segment could be TRBD2, given 6 matching bases. The sequencing input was PBMCs or T cells enriched from blood (not recorded which). The receptor was isolated from a woman aged 25 to 39 with acute COVID-19. The CDR3 region has the sequence CASGFGAGLINTQYF. The sequenced DNA is TGTGCTAGTGGTTTTGGGGCGGGACTCATAAATACGCAGTATTTT. With the rest looked up from the reference TRBV12-5 and TRBJ2-3 genes rather than sequenced, the full variable domain is DARVTQTPRHKVTEMGQEVTMRCQPILGHNTVFWYRQTMMQGLELLAYFRNRAPLDDSGMPKDRFSAEMPDATLATLKIQPSEPRDSAVYFCASGFGAGLINTQYFGPGTRLTVL.